These 26 T cell receptor beta chains share one sample of origin, sequenced in a study of cytomegalovirus exposure and HLA in healthy donors. This PCR relied on a set of 60 Vbeta primers and 13 Jbeta primers. Some clones are missing from TCRdb's copy, which holds only in-frame ones; the method was immunoSEQ multiplex PCR. Of some 160,000 clones detected, roughly 84% appear once; the ten largest clones hold nearly 6.5%. Sequenced material: PBMCs. Receptors originate from a man in his forties or fifties in good health and CMV-seropositive.

CDR3 protein: CASSPNRTPYNYGYTF. The CDR3, as DNA: TGTGCCAGCAGCCCTAATCGGACACCTTATAACTATGGCTACACCTTC. The chain employs TRBV11-3 and TRBJ1-2; D may be TRBD1 (5 bases). Germline lookup yields CDR1 SGHNT and CDR2 YENEEA. The CDR3 is 16 residues long. V was pared by 5 bases and J by 1 base, with 17 bases between.

This sequence joins TRBV5-1 and TRBJ2-3, with 7 bases matching TRBD2. This CDR3 has 13 amino acids. Germline CDR1 SGHRS, CDR2 YFSETQ. The V and J ends lost 3 bases and 4 bases, in that order; junction bases with no gene match: 2. For the CDR3, the DNA is TGCGCCAGCAGCTCCCGGGAGGCAGATACGCAGTATTTT. This sequence encodes CASSSREADTQYF.

The genes are TRBV5-6 and TRBJ2-3; 7 nucleotides align to TRBD1. The germline CDR1 and CDR2 sequences are SGHDT and YYEEEE. This CDR3 region has 19 residues. The J segment lost 3 bases and the V segment lost 0 bases, leaving 16 bases of the junction unmatched. CDR3 in DNA: TGTGCCAGCAGCTTGGTTACAGGGGTTGGCAGGCTTAGTACAGATACGCAGTATTTT. Protein: CASSLVTGVGRLSTDTQYF.

The genes are TRBV6-1 and TRBJ1-5, with a tentative D call TRBD1 (5 bases). V lost 5 bases and J lost 1, with 9 bases in between. The CDR3 has 14 amino acids. Germline lookup yields CDR1 MNHNS and CDR2 SASEGT. The DNA for the CDR3 is TGTGCCAGCAGTTCGACAGCGAGCAATCAGCCCCAGCATTTT. Amino acids: CASSSTASNQPQHF.

The rearrangement links TRBV19 to TRBJ1-5; unclear D gene. Germline CDR1 reads LNHDA; CDR2 reads SQIVND (reference sequence). Trimming removed 7 bases at V and 2 bases at J, with 6 bases between. This CDR3 comprises 12 residues. The CDR3 reads CASKEGNQPQHF. The CDR3 coding sequence is TGTGCCAGTAAGGAGGGCAATCAGCCCCAGCATTTT.

CDR3 amino acids: CASSPKEGRETQYF. The DNA for the CDR3 is TGTGCCAGCAGCCCCAAGGAGGGCAGAGAGACCCAGTACTTC. This rearrangement joins TRBV11-1 to TRBJ2-5, with D possibly being TRBD2 (6 bases). The CDR3 totals 14 residues. Germline CDR1 reads SGHAT; CDR2 reads FQDESV (reference sequence). The ends were cut back, 5 bases at V and 4 bases at J, with 14 bases in the middle.

The V gene is TRBV27, the J gene TRBJ2-1; 7 bases map to TRBD1. Germline trimming cut 2 bases from V and 8 bases from J; bases unmatched to any gene: 6. CDR1 is MNHEY, CDR2 SMNVEV, per germline (reference sequence). This CDR3 is built from 14 residues. CDR3 region: CASSLGQALHEQFF. The CDR3 DNA sequence: TGTGCCAGCAGTTTAGGACAGGCGCTCCATGAGCAGTTCTTC.

The gene calls are TRBV5-7 and TRBJ2-3; D ambiguous. TRBV5-7 is annotated as an ORF whose role is uncertain. This CDR3 is 15 amino acids long. With 3 bases removed from V and 1 base from J, the gap between germline ends came to 12 bases. CDR3 coding DNA: TGTGCCAGCAGCTATAATACACACGGCACAGATACGCAGTATTTT. Amino acids: CASSYNTHGTDTQYF.

Only a few counts were recorded for this clone. This chain connects TRBV7-9 to TRBJ1-1; tentatively, D is TRBD1 (5 bases). The CDR3 contains 14 residues. V was clipped by 4 bases and J by 1 base, with 10 bases between them. Per the germline V gene, CDR1 is SEHNR and CDR2 is FQNEAQ (reference sequence). The CDR3: CASSSTDSNTEAFF. The CDR3 coding sequence is TGTGCCAGCAGCTCGACAGATTCGAACACTGAAGCTTTCTTT. The full variable domain, its missing parts supplied by reference TRBV7-9 and TRBJ1-1, is DTGVSQNPRHKITKRGQNVTFRCDPISEHNRLYWYRQTLGQGPEFLTYFQNEAQLEKSRLLSDRFSAERPKGSFSTLEIQRTEQGDSAMYLCASSSTDSNTEAFFGQGTRLTVV.

This clone was counted a few times. The V and J genes are TRBV6-6 and TRBJ1-4; the D gene is possibly TRBD1 (6 bases). CDR3 length: 15 amino acids. Germline V CDR1 and CDR2: MNHNY, SVGAGI (reference sequence). V was pared by 4 bases and J by 1 base, with 10 bases between. The CDR3 DNA reads as TGTGCCAGCAGTTTTCCACAGGGAACTAATGAAAAACTGTTTTTT. It is translated as CASSFPQGTNEKLFF.

This chain connects TRBV6-6 to TRBJ1-5; D is possibly TRBD1 (5 bases). V was clipped by 10 bases and J by 0 bases, with 16 bases between them. Germline values: CDR1 MNHNY, CDR2 SVGAGI (reference sequence). The CDR3 contains 15 residues. Here the CDR3 DNA reads TGTGCCACCGGAAGCAGGGACTATAGCAATCAGCCCCAGCATTTT. Translation gives CATGSRDYSNQPQHF.

The V call is TRBV23-1, the J call TRBJ2-5; D perhaps matches TRBD1 (6 bases). TRBV23-1 is given ORF status, its function remaining uncertain. V was cut by 4 bases and J by 0 bases, with 15 bases left in between. This CDR3 region has 16 residues. The CDR3 protein is CASSPRMDSNQETQYF. Written as DNA, the CDR3 is TGCGCCAGCAGTCCCCGCATGGACAGCAACCAAGAGACCCAGTACTTC.

This CDR3 is CASSPGGGETQYF. In DNA, the CDR3 is TGTGCCAGCAGCCCCGGGGGTGGAGAGACCCAGTACTTC. The chain has TRBV7-8 and TRBJ2-5; D might be TRBD2 (6 bases). Trimming shortened V by 5 bases and J by 4 bases, and 11 bases separated the two germline ends. The CDR3 totals 13 residues. CDR1 is SGHVS, CDR2 FQNEAQ, per germline. Based on the CDR3 plus reference TRBV7-8 and TRBJ2-5, the full variable domain is GAGVSQSPRYKVAKRGQDVALRCDPISGHVSLFWYQQALGQGPEFLTYFQNEAQLDKSGLPSDRFFAERPEGSVSTLKIQRTQQEDSAVYLCASSPGGGETQYFGPGTRLLVL.

This clone was detected a few times. The chain employs TRBV19 and TRBJ1-1; TRBD1 aligns across 10 bases. Trimming took 1 base from V and 1 from J; bases not matched to a gene: 3. Germline V gene lookup returns CDR1 LNHDA and CDR2 SQIVND (reference sequence). The CDR3 consists of 16 residues. The DNA for the CDR3 is TGTGCCAGTAGTATAGTGGGACAGGGGCCGAACACTGAAGCTTTCTTT. Its translation: CASSIVGQGPNTEAFF. The full variable domain, completed using reference TRBV19 and TRBJ1-1, is DGGITQSPKYLFRKEGQNVTLSCEQNLNHDAMYWYRQDPGQGLRLIYYSQIVNDFQKGDIAEGYSVSREKKESFPLTVTSAQKNPTAFYLCASSIVGQGPNTEAFFGQGTRLTVV.

This clone was detected only once. This chain's CDR3 is CASSVGGNTGELFF. CDR3 bases: TGTGCCAGCAGCGTTGGAGGGAACACCGGGGAGCTGTTTTTT. The V and J genes are TRBV9 and TRBJ2-2, with a weak D call TRBD2 (5 bases). The germline gives CDR1 SGDLS, CDR2 YYNGEE. This CDR3 has 14 amino acids. Trimming took 2 bases from V and 1 from J, leaving 6 bases between them.

V and J are TRBV5-6 and TRBJ2-3; TRBD1 agrees at 8 bases. Per the germline V gene, CDR1 is SGHDT and CDR2 is YYEEEE. Losses at the gene ends were 4 bases for V and 3 bases for J; bases not matched to a gene: 7. The CDR3 extends over 15 amino acids. In nucleotides, the CDR3 is TGTGCCAGCAGCCAATGGACAGGGTTGACAGATACGCAGTATTTT. As protein: CASSQWTGLTDTQYF.

The V call is TRBV2, the J call TRBJ2-2, with 9 bases identical to TRBD1. Germline V lookup: CDR1 SNHLY, CDR2 FYNNEI. Unmatched junction bases numbered 6, after V lost 3 bases and J lost 7 bases. The CDR3 consists of 15 residues. The CDR3 DNA follows: TGTGCCAGCAGTGATGGACAGGGGATCAACGGGGAGCTGTTTTTT. This translates into CASSDGQGINGELFF.

The rearrangement joins TRBV5-8 to TRBJ2-7; 9 positions match TRBD1. V lost 2 bases and J lost 5; bases outside the gene matches: 8. Germline V gene data show CDR1 as SGHTS and CDR2 as YDEGEE. This CDR3 spans 15 amino acids. The CDR3 loop reads CASSFSGTGRNEQYF. The CDR3, as DNA: TGTGCCAGCAGCTTTTCCGGGACAGGGAGGAACGAGCAGTACTTC.

CDR3 loop: CASSSPGGDRYSNQPQHF. In DNA form, the CDR3 reads TGTGCCAGTAGTTCACCGGGCGGGGACCGTTATAGCAATCAGCCCCAGCATTTT. V is TRBV19 and J is TRBJ1-5, with a weak D call TRBD1 (5 bases). CDR3 length equals 18 residues. Germline CDR1 LNHDA, CDR2 SQIVND (reference sequence). Deletions cut 5 bases from V and 0 bases from J, with 20 bases between.

The CDR3 sequence: CASSRTENTEAFF. The CDR3 DNA follows: TGTGCCAGCTCCCGGACTGAGAACACTGAAGCTTTCTTT. The gene calls are TRBV2 and TRBJ1-1; D not certain. Trimming left V 8 bases short and J 1 base short, with 11 bases between. The CDR3 is 13 residues long. Germline V lookup: CDR1 SNHLY, CDR2 FYNNEI.

This clone came up once. The rearrangement joins TRBV11-2 to TRBJ2-7; 11 bases are a match to TRBD1. With V trimmed by 6 bases and J by 1 base, 8 bases remained unmatched. CDR3 size: 16 residues. Germline values: CDR1 SGHAT, CDR2 FQNNGV. The CDR3 nucleotides read TGTGCCAGCAGGAGGTTGGGGGACAGGGGGTCCTACGAGCAGTACTTC. Translating gives CASRRLGDRGSYEQYF.

The rearrangement joins TRBV6-5 to TRBJ2-2, with TRBD1 matching 8 bases. Unmatched junction bases numbered 9, after V lost 7 bases and J lost 5 bases. Germline CDR1 reads MNHEY; CDR2 reads SVGAGI. This CDR3 is 15 amino acids long. In DNA, the CDR3 is TGTGCCAGCACCCTGGGCAGGGGGCGGACCGGGGAGCTGTTTTTT. It is translated as CASTLGRGRTGELFF.

This clone is a singleton in its sample. V and J are TRBV6-6 and TRBJ2-7; 7 positions match TRBD2. Germline CDR1 is MNHNY and CDR2 is SVGAGI (reference sequence). The CDR3 contains 14 residues. Trimming at V came to 0 bases and at J to 5 bases, leaving 4 bases not matched to a gene. The CDR3 sequence: CASSYSGEGNEQYF. CDR3 DNA sequence: TGTGCCAGCAGTTACTCGGGGGAGGGTAACGAGCAGTACTTC.

In DNA, the CDR3 is TGTGCCAGCAGCCAAGAAAACCGGGGGAATGAAAAACTGTTTTTT. Residues: CASSQENRGNEKLFF. The V and J genes are TRBV14 and TRBJ1-4; possible D gene TRBD1, 5 bases. V was pared by 0 bases and J by 5 bases, with 10 bases between. CDR3 length equals 15 residues. Germline V lookup: CDR1 SGHDN, CDR2 FVKESK.

V gene TRBV7-6 combines with J gene TRBJ2-2, with D uncertain. Trimming pared 1 base from V and 3 bases from J, leaving 9 bases between. Germline assignment: CDR1 SGHVS and CDR2 FNYEAQ. This CDR3 is 15 amino acids long. The CDR3 here is CASSLVAAYTGELFF. As DNA, the CDR3 is TGTGCCAGCAGCTTAGTCGCGGCTTACACCGGGGAGCTGTTTTTT.

The CDR3 spells CASGAGTGELFF. The CDR3 DNA follows: TGTGCCAGCGGGGCGGGAACCGGGGAGCTGTTTTTT. The chain is built from TRBV7-7 and TRBJ2-2, with D possibly TRBD2 on 6 matching bases. The CDR3 length is 12 residues. The V gene lost 8 bases and the J gene lost 5 bases, with 9 bases spanning the gap. CDR1 is SSHAT and CDR2 is FNYEAQ in the germline V gene (reference sequence).